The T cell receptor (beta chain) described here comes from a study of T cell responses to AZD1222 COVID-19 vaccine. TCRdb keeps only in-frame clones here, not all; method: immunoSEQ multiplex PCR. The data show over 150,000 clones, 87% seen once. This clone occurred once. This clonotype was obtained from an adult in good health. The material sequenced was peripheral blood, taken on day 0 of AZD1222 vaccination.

The CDR3 DNA reads TGTGCCAGCAGCTCCCAGGGAACGGAAGCTTTCTTT. Encoded protein: CASSSQGTEAFF. The chain carries TRBV7-9 and TRBJ1-1; D is perhaps TRBD1 (5 bases). The CDR3 loop spans 12 amino acids. The ends were cut back, 4 bases at V and 8 bases at J, with 11 bases in the middle. Germline V lookup: CDR1 SEHNR, CDR2 FQNEAQ (reference sequence).